This section outlines one TCR beta chain sequence together with its context. Its antigen is as yet unknown. TCRdb itself ran the 5' RACE reads through MiXCR, one entry per CDR3 protein. The data hold about 280,000 distinct CDR3 sequences, with around 20% observed a single time. The CDR3 runs 15 residues. Germline V lookup: CDR1 SGHRS, CDR2 YFSETQ. V shed 4 bases and J shed 4 bases, with 16 bases lying between them. This sample is drawn from a study of CD8 T cells in ankylosing spondylitis. Whole-study findings and limits: Apparently characteristic of ankylosing spondylitis blood was a TCR beta motif (fewer than ten highly homologous variants).

Sequenced: blood, either unsorted or a sorted T cell fraction (not recorded which). V usage is TRBV5-1 and J usage is TRBJ2-3, with D possibly matching TRBD2 (5 bases). The clonotype comes from a male donor with ankylosing spondylitis or in good health (not recorded which). The CDR3 loop reads CASSDGVGDADTQYF. CDR3 coding DNA: TGCGCCAGCAGCGACGGGGTTGGCGACGCAGATACGCAGTATTTT.